This is a list of T cell receptor beta chains from one sample in a study of cytomegalovirus exposure and HLA in healthy donors. Libraries were prepared by immunoSEQ multiplex PCR; TCRdb keeps only in-frame clonotypes and omits some of them. Its table records about 84,000 clones. The material sequenced was PBMCs. The receptors shown here come from a man in his forties or fifties in good health and CMV-seronegative. Each CDR3 is given with its conserved first and last residue. D genes are given only for firm matches.

d_call,j_call,v_call,cdr3_aa,cdr3_nt
.,TRBJ2-5,TRBV5-5,CASSPREGGQETQYF,TGTGCCAGCAGCCCGAGGGAGGGGGGCCAAGAGACCCAGTACTTC
.,TRBJ2-2,TRBV18,CASSPVVVVNTGELFF,TGTGCCAGCTCACCAGTAGTAGTAGTAAACACCGGGGAGCTGTTTTTT
.,TRBJ2-5,TRBV9,CASSEATGLQETQYF,TGTGCCAGCAGCGAGGCTACAGGGTTACAAGAGACCCAGTACTTC
.,TRBJ1-1,TRBV28,CASTPPGILWATEAFF,TGTGCCAGCACTCCCCCCGGGATACTTTGGGCCACTGAAGCTTTCTTT
TRBD1,TRBJ2-7,TRBV10-1,CASSDTSAPGQIYEQYF,TGCGCCAGCAGTGATACCTCTGCCCCGGGACAGATCTACGAGCAGTACTTC
.,TRBJ2-7,TRBV5-4,CASSSAYEQYF,TGTGCCAGCAGCTCTGCCTACGAGCAGTACTTC
.,TRBJ2-5,TRBV5-1,CASTGGAAGQETQYF,TGCGCCAGCACTGGGGGGGCAGCCGGCCAAGAGACCCAGTACTTC
.,TRBJ2-6,TRBV5-1,CASSLLSGANVLTF,TGCGCCAGCAGCCTACTAAGCGGGGCCAACGTCCTGACTTTC
.,TRBJ2-7,TRBV2,CASTLPTAYEQYF,TGTGCCAGCACCTTGCCTACTGCCTACGAGCAGTACTTC
.,TRBJ1-1,TRBV9,CASSVDGGYTEAFF,TGTGCCAGCAGCGTAGACGGGGGTTACACTGAAGCTTTCTTT
TRBD2,TRBJ2-5,TRBV7-2,CASSPETSGRGRVQYF,TGTGCCAGCAGCCCTGAGACTAGCGGGCGGGGGCGCGTCCAGTACTTC
TRBD1,TRBJ1-2,TRBV28,CASSLSGTEYGYTF,TGTGCCAGCAGTTTATCAGGGACAGAATATGGCTACACCTTC
TRBD1,TRBJ2-7,TRBV10-3,CAITRDRLGSEQYF,TGTGCCATCACCCGGGACAGGCTGGGGAGCGAGCAGTACTTC
TRBD1,TRBJ1-1,TRBV23-1,CASSHTGDHTEAFF,TGCGCCAGCAGTCATACAGGGGACCACACTGAAGCTTTCTTT
.,TRBJ1-2,TRBV29-1,CSVEGQIDGYTF,TGCAGCGTTGAGGGGCAGATTGATGGCTACACCTTC
TRBD2,TRBJ2-3,TRBV9,CASSVDPRTGEGPDTQYF,TGTGCCAGCAGCGTAGACCCCAGAACGGGGGAGGGCCCAGATACGCAGTATTTT
.,TRBJ2-6,TRBV2,CASSEEFSGANVLTF,TGTGCCAGCAGTGAGGAGTTCTCTGGGGCCAACGTCCTGACTTTC
.,TRBJ1-5,TRBV5-8,CASSLGTASPLVQPQHF,TGTGCCAGCAGCTTGGGGACAGCATCCCCCCTTGTTCAGCCCCAGCATTTT
.,TRBJ1-5,TRBV7-3,CASSLQGSNQPQHF,TGTGCCAGCAGCTTACAGGGTAGCAATCAGCCCCAGCATTTT
.,TRBJ1-5,TRBV6-1,CASTGEYQPQHF,TGTGCCAGCACAGGGGAGTATCAGCCCCAGCATTTT
TRBD1,TRBJ1-2,TRBV10-3,CAISPGQGDGYTF,TGTGCCATCAGCCCGGGACAGGGAGATGGCTACACCTTC
.,TRBJ1-5,TRBV19,CASSMRGSFRNQPQHF,TGTGCCAGTAGTATGAGGGGGAGTTTCCGGAATCAGCCCCAGCATTTT
.,TRBJ2-2,TRBV4-3,CASSHSGLNGELFF,TGCGCCAGCAGCCACTCAGGGCTTAACGGGGAGCTGTTTTTT
.,TRBJ1-4,TRBV28,CASSPPLGTGLANEKLFF,TGTGCCAGCAGTCCCCCTCTTGGTACAGGGCTAGCTAATGAAAAACTGTTTTTT
TRBD2,TRBJ2-1,TRBV11-2,CASSPEGGAPYEQFF,TGTGCCAGCAGCCCCGAGGGAGGGGCCCCTTATGAGCAGTTCTTC
.,TRBJ2-7,TRBV9,CASSLQGYEQYF,TGTGCCAGCAGCCTCCAGGGCTACGAGCAGTACTTC
.,TRBJ2-5,TRBV13,CASSLRRVQETQYF,TGTGCCAGCAGCTTGCGCAGGGTCCAAGAGACCCAGTACTTC